This record concerns one TCR beta chain sequence. The antigen remains unidentified. CDR1 is SEHNR, CDR2 FQNEAQ, per germline (reference sequence). This CDR3 contains 15 residues. V lost 0 bases, J lost 2 bases, and 0 bases stayed unmatched. Processing released intraepithelial and lamina propria lymphocytes from the graft tissue. This entry is derived from a study of graft-versus-host responses after intestinal transplantation. TCRdb keeps only in-frame clones here, not all; method: immunoSEQ multiplex PCR. The data contain more than 13,000 clones, roughly 70% of them seen just once; the ten biggest clones take up 20% to 25%. Overall study results and limits: Recipient bone marrow held GvH clones, some seen earlier in ileum or blood.

V usage is TRBV7-9 and J usage is TRBJ2-2, with TRBD1 matching over 7 bases. Sequencing used ileum tissue, obtained approximately 780 days after intestinal transplantation. The receptor was derived from a human patient who received an intestinal transplant, so some T cells may come from the graft donor. The CDR3 nucleotides read TGTGCCAGCAGCTTAGCAGGGGGCAACACCGGGGAGCTGTTTTTT. This codes for CASSLAGGNTGELFF.